This TCR beta chain was retrieved from a study of PD-1 blockade in mismatch repair-deficient tumors. Germline V gives CDR1 SGHNT, CDR2 YENEEA. Trimming removed 1 base from V and 13 bases from J, with 16 bases in between. The CDR3 runs 13 residues. The study's findings and limits: Tumor-resident clones, often undetectable pretreatment in blood, expanded then contracted after pembrolizumab.

Only in-frame clones appear in the TCRdb table, and some are missing; sequencing was by immunoSEQ multiplex PCR. The repertoire holds roughly 130,000 clones, with about nine tenths as singletons. A remark on this clone: Its antigen is unidentified.

The sequence came from an adult with mismatch repair-deficient cancer. The chain combines TRBV11-3 with TRBJ2-5; unclear D gene. The sample here was peripheral blood, taken approximately 71 weeks after starting pembrolizumab. This CDR3 is CASSLAWLRPLYF. The CDR3 DNA sequence: TGTGCCAGCAGCTTAGCCTGGCTCCGACCCTTGTACTTC. The whole variable domain, remainder taken from reference TRBV11-3 and TRBJ2-5, is EAGVVQSPRYKIIEKKQPVAFWCNPISGHNTLYWYLQNLGQGPELLIRYENEEAVDDSQLPKDRFSAERLKGVDSTLKIQPAELGDSAVYLCASSLAWLRPLYFGPGTRLLVL.